A single sample gave rise to the 14 T cell receptor beta chains below, sequenced in a study of T cell repertoires in cytomegalovirus infection. TCRdb re-called the reads with MiXCR, one entry per CDR3 protein. The sample contains around 350,000 distinct CDR3 sequences, 18% of which appear only once. Material: PBMCs. The receptors were sampled from a human donor in good health (CMV status not recorded). Some clones in this sample may be carry-over from other donors' samples.

This clonotype appeared a few times. The chain links TRBV24-1 to TRBJ1-5; no clear D. V was clipped by 9 bases and J by 8 bases, with 10 bases between them. The CDR3 loop spans 11 amino acids. Germline values: CDR1 KGHDR, CDR2 SFDVKD. The CDR3 reads CATPAWEPQHF. DNA of the CDR3: TGTGCCACCCCGGCTTGGGAGCCCCAGCATTTT.

The CDR3 bases are TGTGCCAGCAGGCGGGGAGCCATCTCCTACGAGCAGTACTTC. It codes for CASRRGAISYEQYF. This rearrangement joins TRBV6-5 to TRBJ2-7, with a weak D call TRBD2 (6 bases). Germline values: CDR1 MNHEY, CDR2 SVGAGI. The CDR3 contains 14 residues. Deletions cut 6 bases from V and 0 bases from J, with 12 bases between.

This rearrangement joins TRBV28 to TRBJ2-3; D perhaps matches TRBD2 (6 bases). Trimming shortened V by 6 bases and J by 5 bases, and 18 bases separated the two germline ends. Germline CDR1 is MDHEN and CDR2 is SYDVKM. This CDR3 is 15 amino acids long. The DNA for the CDR3 is TGTGCCAGCAGATCCCAGCGGGTCGAGGTAGATACGCAGTATTTT. It encodes CASRSQRVEVDTQYF.

In DNA form, the CDR3 reads TGTGCCAGCAGCCTCTCCGGGTTGAATTCACCCCTCCACTTT. It yields the protein CASSLSGLNSPLHF. The chain is built from TRBV3-1 and TRBJ1-6; D ambiguous. Per germline, CDR1 LGHDT and CDR2 YNNKEL (reference sequence). The CDR3 consists of 14 residues. Trimming took off 4 bases at V and 7 bases at J, with 11 bases between the two ends.

This clonotype was detected many times. This rearrangement joins TRBV2 to TRBJ1-5, with a possible D match to TRBD1 (5 bases). Trimming left V 4 bases short and J 5 bases short, with 9 bases between. The length of the CDR3 is 13 residues. Germline V gene sequence: CDR1 SNHLY, CDR2 FYNNEI. The CDR3 reads CASSAEGYQPQHF. The CDR3 bases are TGTGCCAGCAGTGCAGAGGGGTATCAGCCCCAGCATTTT.

This clonotype was observed many times. The gene calls are TRBV5-4 and TRBJ2-1; D could derive from TRBD1 or TRBD2 (5 bases each). The CDR3 has 15 amino acids. The ends were cut back, 4 bases at V and 2 bases at J, with 13 bases in the middle. Germline lookup yields CDR1 SGHNT and CDR2 YYREEE (reference sequence). The CDR3 bases are TGTGCCAGCAGCGCGATAACGGGACCCTACAATGAGCAGTTCTTC. This codes for CASSAITGPYNEQFF.

This clonotype came up many times. The J gene is TRBJ2-7, the V gene TRBV7-2, with 8 nucleotides matching TRBD2. The CDR3 loop spans 15 amino acids. The trim removed 1 base at V and 2 bases at J, leaving 4 bases unmatched. The germline CDR1 and CDR2 sequences are SGHTA and FQGNSA. CDR3 region: CASSLGPGLAYEQYF. CDR3 bases: TGTGCCAGCAGCTTAGGCCCGGGACTAGCCTACGAGCAGTACTTC. Supplemented by reference TRBV7-2 and TRBJ2-7, the full variable domain reads GAGVSQSPSNKVTEKGKDVELRCDPISGHTALYWYRQSLGQGLEFLIYFQGNSAPDKSGLPSDRFSAERTGGSVSTLTIQRTQQEDSAVYLCASSLGPGLAYEQYFGPGTRLTVT.

This clonotype was picked up one time. The V gene is TRBV6-1, the J gene TRBJ2-3; 13 bases line up with TRBD2. Losses at the gene ends were 5 bases for V and 7 bases for J; bases not matched to a gene: 6. The CDR3 contains 15 residues. Germline V lookup: CDR1 MNHNS, CDR2 SASEGT. In nucleotides, the CDR3 is TGTGCCAGCAGTTACGGGACTAGCGGGAAGAATACGCAGTATTTT. It translates to CASSYGTSGKNTQYF.

To note about this clonotype: A read error may produce the germline difference seen at one junction end. The rearrangement uses TRBV4-3 and TRBJ2-1; 7 bases align to TRBD2. This CDR3 has 14 amino acids. Germline-derived CDR1 and CDR2 are LGHNA and YSLEER. The chain's CDR3 is CASSQERDYSEQFF. CDR3 bases: TGCGCCAGCAGCCAAGAGCGGGACTACAGTGAGCAGTTCTTC.

This clonotype was counted only a few times. V and J are TRBV6-4 and TRBJ1-2; D is unclear. Germline values: CDR1 MRHNA, CDR2 SNTAGT. The CDR3 loop spans 14 amino acids. The V end was cut by 6 bases, the J end by 4 bases, with 15 bases between. CDR3 sequence (DNA): TGTGCCAGCAGCCGGGAATTAGGACTCTATGGCTACACCTTC. It translates to CASSRELGLYGYTF.

This clonotype was picked up many times. This sequence joins TRBV7-9 and TRBJ2-2; 8 bases fit TRBD1. V was pared by 4 bases and J by 0 bases, with 4 bases of the junction left unmatched. From germline, CDR1 is SEHNR and CDR2 FQNEAQ (reference sequence). The CDR3 is 16 amino acids. The CDR3: CASSSTGETNTGELFF. Here the CDR3 DNA reads TGTGCCAGCAGCTCGACAGGGGAGACGAACACCGGGGAGCTGTTTTTT.

This clonotype was counted at least ten times. The rearrangement joins TRBV7-2 to TRBJ2-7; D is undetermined. Germline assignment: CDR1 SGHTA and CDR2 FQGNSA. This CDR3 has 15 amino acids. V gave up 2 bases and J gave up 0 bases, with 11 bases separating them. The CDR3 reads CASSLKSQSSYEQYF. As DNA, the CDR3 is TGTGCCAGCAGCTTAAAGAGCCAGAGCTCCTACGAGCAGTACTTC.

The genes are TRBV4-3 and TRBJ1-5; weak D call: TRBD1 (5 bases). From germline, CDR1 is LGHNA and CDR2 YSLEER. Trimming removed 1 base at V and 4 bases at J, with 17 bases between. CDR3 size: 17 residues. The CDR3 spells CASSQGMGGFLNQPQHF. Here the CDR3 DNA reads TGCGCCAGCAGCCAAGGAATGGGGGGGTTCCTAAATCAGCCCCAGCATTTT.

V usage is TRBV3-1 and J usage is TRBJ1-4; D remains ambiguous. V lost 4 bases and J lost 0, with 15 bases in between. CDR1 is LGHDT, CDR2 YNNKEL, per germline (reference sequence). The CDR3 sequence is 17 residues long. The CDR3 DNA is TGTGCCAGCAGCCTCCCGATGGCCCGCGCAACTAATGAAAAACTGTTTTTT. Amino acids: CASSLPMARATNEKLFF.